The T cell receptor beta chain described here comes from a study of PD-1 blockade in classical Hodgkin lymphoma. V shed 4 bases, J shed 0 bases, and the junction held 3 bases outside the gene matches. The germline CDR1 and CDR2 sequences are SEHNR and FQNEAQ (reference sequence). The CDR3 runs 17 residues. The data were produced by immunoSEQ multiplex PCR, yet TCRdb's version contains in-frame clones alone and is incomplete. The table shows some 5,400 clones, with about nine tenths occurring only once. The time point was: newly diagnosed, previously untreated cHL patient sample. It was by magnetic negative selection that CD8+ T cells were isolated from thawed PBMCs. PBMCs from patients with newly diagnosed, untreated classical Hodgkin lymphoma served as a comparison group for the relapsed/refractory trial patients. Notes on this clone: Its antigen is undetermined.

Study-level findings and limits: Reported findings placed baseline TCR diversity lower in newly diagnosed patients (compared with healthy donors). The drivers behind the repertoire differences, possibly disease activity or prior therapy, remain undefined.

This chain uses TRBV7-9 with TRBJ2-1; 13 nucleotides match TRBD2. The clonotype comes from a human donor with classical Hodgkin lymphoma. The sample was CD8+ T cells from blood. As DNA, the CDR3 is TGTGCCAGCAGCTCTACTAGCGGGAGGGCCTCCTACAATGAGCAGTTCTTC. It specifies CASSSTSGRASYNEQFF.